Detailed here is one T cell receptor (beta chain). This CDR3 is built from 18 residues. V lost 8 bases, J lost 0 bases, and 25 bases lay in between. CDR1 MNHNS and CDR2 SASEGT come from the germline V gene. For the second PCR, which ran for 7 to 11 cycles, a sample-barcoded 5' primer and a J-beta primer mix were used. MiXCR was run by TCRdb on the 5' RACE reads, yielding one entry per CDR3 protein. In the table there are 1.6 million or so distinct CDR3 sequences, about 35% of which are singletons. This sample is drawn from a study of blood T cells in healthy people across ages. The receptor was derived from a woman aged 30 to 39 in good health. Material for sequencing was blood. The chain joins TRBV6-1 to TRBJ2-5; maybe TRBD2 (5 bases). The chain's CDR3 is CASSTFPGLARYQETQYF. The CDR3 bases are TGTGCCAGCTCCACATTCCCCGGGCTAGCCCGATACCAAGAGACCCAGTACTTC.